This entry is about one T cell receptor (beta chain). Its antigen is still unknown. Other DNA sequences of this sample code for an identical CDR3. There are 13 residues in the CDR3. Germline V gene sequence: CDR1 SGHDN, CDR2 FVKESK. After removal of 1 base from V and 4 bases from J, the junction contained 0 bases not matched to a gene. The study reverse transcribed the entire isolated RNA, so it sequenced expressed TCRB transcripts. Only in-frame clones appear in the TCRdb table, and some are missing; sequencing was by immunoSEQ multiplex PCR. This table has about 640,000 clones, 12% appearing once. The record originates from a study of beta chain features in type 1 diabetes. General study findings and limits: The influence of HLA type on TCRB rearrangement stayed undetermined. Moderate but significant shortening of TCRB CDR3s was recorded in all four CD4+ subsets from Type 1 diabetes patients.

This clonotype was obtained from a man aged 25 to 45 with type 1 diabetes. The rearrangement uses TRBV14 and TRBJ1-2; 7 bases are a match to TRBD1. Sequencing was done on a sample of naive CD4+ T cells from blood. This CDR3 is CASSQGQGYGYTF. In nucleotides, the CDR3 is TGTGCCAGCAGCCAAGGACAGGGCTATGGCTACACCTTC.